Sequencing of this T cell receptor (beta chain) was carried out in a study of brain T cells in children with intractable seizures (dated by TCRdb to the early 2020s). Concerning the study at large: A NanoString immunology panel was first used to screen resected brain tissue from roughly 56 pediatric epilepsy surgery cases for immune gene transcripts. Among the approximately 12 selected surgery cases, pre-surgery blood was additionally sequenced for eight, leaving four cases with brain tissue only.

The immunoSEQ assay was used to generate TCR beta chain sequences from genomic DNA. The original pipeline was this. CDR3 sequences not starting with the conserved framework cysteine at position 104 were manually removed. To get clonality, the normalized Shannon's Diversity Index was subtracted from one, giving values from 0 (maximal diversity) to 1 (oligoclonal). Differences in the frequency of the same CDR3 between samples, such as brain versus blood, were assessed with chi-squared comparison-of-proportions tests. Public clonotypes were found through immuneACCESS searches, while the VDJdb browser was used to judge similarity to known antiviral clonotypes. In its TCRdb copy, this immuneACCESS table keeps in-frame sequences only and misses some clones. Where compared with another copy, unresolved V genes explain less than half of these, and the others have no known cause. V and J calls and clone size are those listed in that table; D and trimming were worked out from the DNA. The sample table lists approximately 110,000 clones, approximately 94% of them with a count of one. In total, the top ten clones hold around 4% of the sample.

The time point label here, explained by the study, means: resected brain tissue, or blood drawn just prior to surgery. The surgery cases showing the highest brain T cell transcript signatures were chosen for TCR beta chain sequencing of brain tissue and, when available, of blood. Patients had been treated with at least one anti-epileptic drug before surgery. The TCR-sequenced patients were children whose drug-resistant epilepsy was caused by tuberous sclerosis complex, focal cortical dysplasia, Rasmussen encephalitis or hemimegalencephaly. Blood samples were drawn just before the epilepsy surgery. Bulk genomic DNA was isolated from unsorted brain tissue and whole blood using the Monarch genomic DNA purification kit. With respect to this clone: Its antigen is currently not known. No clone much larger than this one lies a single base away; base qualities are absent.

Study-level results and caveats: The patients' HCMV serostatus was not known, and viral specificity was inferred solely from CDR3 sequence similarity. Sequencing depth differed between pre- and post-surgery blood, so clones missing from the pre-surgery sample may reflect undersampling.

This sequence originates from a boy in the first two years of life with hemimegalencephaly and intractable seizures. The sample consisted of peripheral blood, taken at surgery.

Here the CDR3 is given as CASSQIRGVGNQPQHF. The sequenced DNA is TGTGCCAGCTCACAAATCCGGGGCGTCGGCAATCAGCCCCAGCATTTT. This sequence uses TRBV18 and TRBJ1-5; the D region possibly corresponds to TRBD1 (5 bases align). CDR1 and CDR2, per the germline V gene, are KGHSH and LQKENI. The CDR3 spans 16 residues, from the cysteine through the phenylalanine. Kept here is only the CDR3 DNA, which spans 48 bases and is read in frame from base 1. V lost 4 bases and J lost 2 bases; the stretch between them is 15 bases long.